This T cell receptor beta chain was sequenced during a study of blood T cell repertoires in COVID-19 (dated by TCRdb to the early 2020s). For the wider study: Collaborator samples came from the United States, Italy and Spain and covered acute and convalescent phases of COVID-19. The repertoires were released in a freely available public database meant as a resource for research on the immune response to SARS-CoV-2. Samples were obtained from the ongoing ImmuneRACE study (first 160 participants) and from 1,000 to 1,500 subjects provided by 6 global collaborators. The material from the prospective study consisted of cDNA or gDNA derived from T cells, B-cell-depleted T cells, or PBMCs. A de-identified subject ID, COVID-19 status, age in years and sex were almost always included in the sample metadata. HLA class I and class II types, where available, came from metadata supplied by the sample provider rather than from assay-based typing. Deeply sampled blood TCRbeta repertoires from subjects exposed to, actively infected with, or recovered from COVID-19 were included in the dataset.

Measured from the cysteine to the phenylalanine, the CDR3 is 19 residues long. The read is trimmed to its CDR3 DNA, 57 bases read in frame from base 1. Participants in the prospective study were enrolled through a virtual design, were aged roughly 18 to 100 years, and lived in about 25 United States geographic areas. To assign participants to cohorts, the prospective study relied on clinical history that participants themselves reported in a screening survey and a study questionnaire. Recovered participants in ImmuneRACE Cohort 3 were defined by two consecutive negative NP/OP PCR tests, clearance by a healthcare professional, or resolution of symptoms. In the prospective study, mobile phlebotomists collected whole blood, serum and a nasopharyngeal or oropharyngeal swab from each participant. Additional blood draws and questionnaires over an approximately 2-month period could optionally be provided by prospective study participants. Before DNA extraction, blood samples from the prospective study were shipped at room temperature or frozen.

A word on this clone: What antigen it recognizes has not been identified. No base qualities exist here, and no much larger clone lies one base off it.

TCRbeta CDR3 regions were amplified from genomic DNA by means of the immunoSEQ Assay, a bias-controlled multiplex PCR. The published analysis was carried out like this. Nucleated cell counts per sample were estimated from amplification of reference gene primers within the assay. To quantify the absolute abundance of each unique TCRbeta CDR3 rearrangement, sequence reads were collapsed and filtered. For each sample, productive Simpson clonality was calculated as the square root of Simpson's diversity index over productive rearrangements. Entries here come from immuneACCESS through TCRdb and include only in-frame sequences with V and J called. Some clones fail to appear in such tables; in the studies checked, an unresolved V gene covers under half of the shortfall, and the cause of the remainder is unknown. V and J calls and clone size come straight from that table; D and trimming were deduced from the DNA. This sample is represented by approximately 300,000 clones; under 90% of them were singletons. About 5.2% of the sample belongs to the ten largest clones.

The paper as a whole reports these results and caveats: The quantity of clinical and demographic metadata differed by source and by participant and was supplied without curation.

This sequence was found in a man aged 60 to 75 who had recovered from COVID-19. The material sequenced was PBMCs or T cells enriched from blood (not recorded which). The rearrangement combines TRBV12-2 with TRBJ2-3; the table's D call of TRBD2 was not tested on the DNA. TRBV12-2 is marked as a pseudogene. The DNA is TGTGCAAGTCGCTTAGGACTAGCGGGCTCGATTACTAGCACAGATACGCAGTATTTT. Its translation is CASRLGLAGSITSTDTQYF.